This entry lists 11 T cell receptor beta chains sequenced from one sample in a study of blood T cell repertoires in COVID-19. Generated by immunoSEQ multiplex PCR, the TCRdb table keeps only in-frame clones and is missing some. The table lists almost 400,000 clones, 80% to 90% of them singletons. What was sequenced was peripheral blood. These receptors came from a woman aged 55-70 years with COVID-19, enrolled during active disease.

This clone came up a few times. CDR3 region: CASSLQGGGFTGELFF. The CDR3, as DNA: TGTGCCAGCAGCCTACAGGGTGGGGGATTCACCGGGGAGCTGTTTTTT. V gene TRBV7-8 combines with J gene TRBJ2-2, with a weak D call TRBD1 (6 bases). V lost 5 bases to trimming and J lost 4 bases, with 17 bases between them. Per germline, CDR1 SGHVS and CDR2 FQNEAQ. This CDR3 contains 16 residues.

The chain is built from TRBV7-9 and TRBJ2-3, with 8 bases matching TRBD2. CDR3 length equals 16 residues. The J segment lost 3 bases and the V segment lost 5 bases, leaving 10 bases of the junction unmatched. Per germline, CDR1 SEHNR and CDR2 FQNEAQ (reference sequence). The CDR3 sequence: CASSRAQQRGTDTQYF. CDR3 bases: TGTGCCAGCAGCCGCGCACAGCAGCGGGGGACAGATACGCAGTATTTT.

The V and J genes are TRBV6-5 and TRBJ1-1, with a weak D call TRBD1 (6 bases). The V end lost 8 bases, the J end lost 11 bases, and 21 bases lay between the germline ends. The CDR3 is 13 amino acids. Germline CDR1 MNHEY, CDR2 SVGAGI. CDR3 nucleotides: TGTGCCAGCTGGGAGGGGGTGAGAGGGTGGGCTTTCTTT. It is translated as CASWEGVRGWAFF.

The rearrangement uses TRBV28 and TRBJ1-1; 8 positions agree with TRBD1. CDR3 length: 15 amino acids. The V and J ends lost 6 bases and 0 bases, in that order; junction bases with no gene match: 6. Per the germline V gene, CDR1 is MDHEN and CDR2 is SYDVKM. CDR3 bases: TGTGCCAGCAGGCTCTGGACAGGGATGAACACTGAAGCTTTCTTT. Translation gives CASRLWTGMNTEAFF.

Notes on this clone: Other DNA sequences in this sample translate to the same CDR3. The chain links TRBV9 to TRBJ2-2, with D uncertain. In germline, CDR1 is SGDLS, CDR2 YYNGEE. The V end lost 0 bases, the J end lost 6 bases, and 6 bases lay between the germline ends. The CDR3 is 13 amino acids. In DNA, the CDR3 is TGTGCCAGCAGCGTAGAAGGAGCCGGGGAGCTGTTTTTT. It specifies CASSVEGAGELFF.

The chain combines TRBV3-1 (or the pseudogene TRBV3-2) with TRBJ2-7, with D maybe TRBD1 (6 bases). This CDR3 spans 15 amino acids. V was pared by 5 bases and J by 5 bases, with 19 bases between. CDR1 and CDR2 from the germline V gene are LGHDT and YNNKEL (reference sequence). Here the CDR3 DNA reads TGTGCCAGCAGCAAGGGGGACATTATAAAGAACGAGCAGTACTTC. Translated, it gives CASSKGDIIKNEQYF.

The V gene is TRBV5-1, the J gene TRBJ2-5, with a tentative D call TRBD1 (6 bases). The CDR3 is made up of 15 amino acids. Trimming cost V 3 bases and J 1 base, with 13 bases left between them. Looked up from germline, CDR1 is SGHRS and CDR2 is YFSETQ. CDR3 sequence reads: CASSSHRQAQETQYF. The DNA of the CDR3 is TGCGCCAGCAGCTCACATCGACAGGCCCAAGAGACCCAGTACTTC. The full variable domain, its missing parts supplied by reference TRBV5-1 and TRBJ2-5, is KAGVTQTPRYLIKTRGQQVTLSCSPISGHRSVSWYQQTPGQGLQFLFEYFSETQRNKGNFPGRFSGRQFSNSRSEMNVSTLELGDSALYLCASSSHRQAQETQYFGPGTRLLVL.

The chain has TRBV6-6 and TRBJ1-1, with 8 positions matching TRBD1. The CDR3 runs 13 residues. The germline V gene has CDR1 MNHNY and CDR2 SVGAGI (reference sequence). Trimming at V came to 8 bases and at J to 2 bases, leaving 4 bases not matched to a gene. This CDR3 reads CASLDRANTEAFF. The CDR3 bases are TGTGCCAGCCTGGACAGGGCCAACACTGAAGCTTTCTTT.

This chain connects TRBV7-2 to TRBJ1-4; D ambiguous. CDR3 length: 17 amino acids. Trimming left V 1 base short and J 3 bases short, with 15 bases between. Per the germline V gene, CDR1 is SGHTA and CDR2 is FQGNSA. The CDR3 loop is CASSLGGVIVANEKLFF. Here the CDR3 DNA reads TGTGCCAGCAGCTTAGGTGGAGTCATTGTAGCTAATGAAAAACTGTTTTTT.

V gene TRBV7-2 combines with J gene TRBJ2-5, with D possibly TRBD1 on 5 matching bases. The CDR3 loop spans 15 amino acids. Germline V CDR1 and CDR2: SGHTA, FQGNSA. The V end was cut by 5 bases, the J end by 2 bases, with 15 bases between. CDR3 sequence: CASSPRQTSQETQYF. In nucleotides, the CDR3 is TGTGCCAGCAGCCCTAGACAGACATCACAAGAGACCCAGTACTTC.

The rearrangement links TRBV2 to TRBJ2-2, with D maybe TRBD2 (6 bases). V lost 4 bases and J lost 4, with 10 bases in between. The CDR3 loop spans 14 amino acids. Germline CDR1 SNHLY, CDR2 FYNNEI. CDR3 sequence: CASSVAGFTGELFF. The CDR3 nucleotides are TGTGCCAGCAGTGTTGCGGGATTCACCGGGGAGCTGTTTTTT.